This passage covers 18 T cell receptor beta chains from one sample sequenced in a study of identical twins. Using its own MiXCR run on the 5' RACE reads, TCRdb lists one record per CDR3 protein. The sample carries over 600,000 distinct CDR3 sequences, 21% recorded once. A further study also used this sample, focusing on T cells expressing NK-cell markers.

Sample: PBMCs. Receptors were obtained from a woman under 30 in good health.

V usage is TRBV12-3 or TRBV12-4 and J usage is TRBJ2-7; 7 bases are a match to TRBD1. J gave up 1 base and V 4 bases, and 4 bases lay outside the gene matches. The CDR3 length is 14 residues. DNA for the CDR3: TGTGCCAGCAGTTCAGGGACAGATTCCTACGAGCAGTACTTC. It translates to CASSSGTDSYEQYF.

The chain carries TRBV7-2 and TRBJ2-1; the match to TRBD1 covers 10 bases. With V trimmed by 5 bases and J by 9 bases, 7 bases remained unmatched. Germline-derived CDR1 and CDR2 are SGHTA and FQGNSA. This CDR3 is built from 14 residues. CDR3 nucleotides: TGTGCCAGCAGCCCCCGGGACAGGGGATTTGAGCAGTTCTTC. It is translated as CASSPRDRGFEQFF.

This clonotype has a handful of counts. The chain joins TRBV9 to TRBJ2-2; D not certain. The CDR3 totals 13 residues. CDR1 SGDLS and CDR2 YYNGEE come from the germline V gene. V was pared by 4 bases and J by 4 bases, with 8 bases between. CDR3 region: CASSPHPTGELFF. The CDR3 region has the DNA TGTGCCAGCAGCCCCCACCCCACCGGGGAGCTGTTTTTT.

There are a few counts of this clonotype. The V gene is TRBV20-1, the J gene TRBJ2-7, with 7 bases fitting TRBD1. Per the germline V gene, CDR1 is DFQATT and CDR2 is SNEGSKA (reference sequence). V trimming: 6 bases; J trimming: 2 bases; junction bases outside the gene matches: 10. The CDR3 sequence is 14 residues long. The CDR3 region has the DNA TGCAGTGCCAGTGACCGGGACAGTCCCTACGAGCAGTACTTC. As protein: CSASDRDSPYEQYF.

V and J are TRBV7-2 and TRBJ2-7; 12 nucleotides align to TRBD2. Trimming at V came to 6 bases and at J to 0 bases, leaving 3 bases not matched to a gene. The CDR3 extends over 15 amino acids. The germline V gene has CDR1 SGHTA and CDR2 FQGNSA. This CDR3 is CASRTSGGSSYEQYF. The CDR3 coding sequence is TGTGCCAGCAGGACTAGCGGGGGTAGCTCCTACGAGCAGTACTTC. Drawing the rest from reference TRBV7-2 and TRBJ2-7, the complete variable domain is GAGVSQSPSNKVTEKGKDVELRCDPISGHTALYWYRQSLGQGLEFLIYFQGNSAPDKSGLPSDRFSAERTGGSVSTLTIQRTQQEDSAVYLCASRTSGGSSYEQYFGPGTRLTVT.

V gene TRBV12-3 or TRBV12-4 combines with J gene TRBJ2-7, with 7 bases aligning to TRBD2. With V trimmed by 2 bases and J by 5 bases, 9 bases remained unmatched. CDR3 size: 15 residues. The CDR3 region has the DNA TGTGCCAGCAGTTTACGGGCGGGAGAGGTACACGAGCAGTACTTC. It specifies CASSLRAGEVHEQYF.

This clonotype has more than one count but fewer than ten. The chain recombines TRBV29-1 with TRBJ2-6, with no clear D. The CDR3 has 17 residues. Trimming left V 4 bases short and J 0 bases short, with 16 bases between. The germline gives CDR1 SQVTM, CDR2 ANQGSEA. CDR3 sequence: CSVGVGKSFSGANVLTF. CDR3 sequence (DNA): TGCAGCGTTGGGGTGGGCAAATCCTTCTCTGGGGCCAACGTCCTGACTTTC.

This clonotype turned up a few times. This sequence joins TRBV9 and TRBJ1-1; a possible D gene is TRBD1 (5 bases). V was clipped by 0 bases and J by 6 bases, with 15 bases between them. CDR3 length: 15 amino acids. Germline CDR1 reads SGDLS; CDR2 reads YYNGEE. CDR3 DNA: TGTGCCAGCAGCGTAGGGGCAGGGCCAACCGCTGAAGCTTTCTTT. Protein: CASSVGAGPTAEAFF.

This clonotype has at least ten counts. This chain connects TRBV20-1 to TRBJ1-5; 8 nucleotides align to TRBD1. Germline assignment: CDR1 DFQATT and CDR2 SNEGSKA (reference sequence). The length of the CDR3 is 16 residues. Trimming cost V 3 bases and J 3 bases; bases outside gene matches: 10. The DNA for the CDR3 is TGCAGTGCTAGGCGCCCCCGGACAGGGAACAATCAGCCCCAGCATTTT. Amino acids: CSARRPRTGNNQPQHF.

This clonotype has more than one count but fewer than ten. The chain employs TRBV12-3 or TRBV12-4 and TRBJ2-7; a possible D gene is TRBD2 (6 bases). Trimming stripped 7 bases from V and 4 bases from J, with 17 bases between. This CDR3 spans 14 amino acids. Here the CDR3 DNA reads TGTGCCAGCACCACCCGAGAGGGACTTTACGAGCAGTACTTC. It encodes CASTTREGLYEQYF.

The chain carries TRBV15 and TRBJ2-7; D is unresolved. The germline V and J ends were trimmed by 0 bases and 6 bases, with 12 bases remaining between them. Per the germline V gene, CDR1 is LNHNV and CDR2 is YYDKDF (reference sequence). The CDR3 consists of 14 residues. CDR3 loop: CATSRDLILVEQYF. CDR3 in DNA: TGTGCCACCAGCAGAGATCTGATACTGGTCGAGCAGTACTTC. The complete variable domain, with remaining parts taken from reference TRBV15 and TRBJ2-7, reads DAMVIQNPRYQVTQFGKPVTLSCSQTLNHNVMYWYQQKSSQAPKLLFHYYDKDFNNEADTPDNFQSRRPNTSFCFLDIRSPGLGDTAMYLCATSRDLILVEQYFGPGTRLTVT.

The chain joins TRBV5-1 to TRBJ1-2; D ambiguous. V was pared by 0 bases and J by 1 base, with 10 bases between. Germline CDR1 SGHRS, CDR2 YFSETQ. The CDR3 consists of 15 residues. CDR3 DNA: TGCGCCAGCAGCTTGGCCAACGGGGTTAACTATGGCTACACCTTC. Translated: CASSLANGVNYGYTF.

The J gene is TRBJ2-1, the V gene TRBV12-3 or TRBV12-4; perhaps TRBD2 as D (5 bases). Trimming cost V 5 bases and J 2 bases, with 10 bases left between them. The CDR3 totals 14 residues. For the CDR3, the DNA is TGTGCCAGCAGTGGTTGGGAGACCTACAATGAGCAGTTCTTC. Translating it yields CASSGWETYNEQFF.

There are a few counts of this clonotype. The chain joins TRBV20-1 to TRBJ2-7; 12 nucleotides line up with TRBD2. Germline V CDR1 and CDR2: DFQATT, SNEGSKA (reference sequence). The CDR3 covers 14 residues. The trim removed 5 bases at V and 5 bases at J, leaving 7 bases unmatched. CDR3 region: CSALRTSGNHEQYF. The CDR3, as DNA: TGCAGTGCTTTAAGGACTAGCGGGAACCACGAGCAGTACTTC.

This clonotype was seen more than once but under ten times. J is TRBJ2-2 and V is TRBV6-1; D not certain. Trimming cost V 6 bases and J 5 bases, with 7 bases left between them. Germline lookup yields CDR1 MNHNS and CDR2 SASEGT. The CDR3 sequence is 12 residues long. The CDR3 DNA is TGTGCCAGCAGGTTCGGGACCGGGGAGCTGTTTTTT. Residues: CASRFGTGELFF.

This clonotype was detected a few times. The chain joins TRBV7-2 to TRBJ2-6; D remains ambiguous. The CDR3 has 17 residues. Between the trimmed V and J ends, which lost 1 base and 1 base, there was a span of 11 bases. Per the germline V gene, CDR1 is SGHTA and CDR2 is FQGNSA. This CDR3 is CASSLGTLNSGANVLTF. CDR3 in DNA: TGTGCCAGCAGCTTAGGGACCTTGAATTCTGGGGCCAACGTCCTGACTTTC.

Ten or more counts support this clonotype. CDR3 sequence: CASSGRTGCRREQYF. CDR3 nucleotide sequence: TGTGCCAGCAGCGGTCGGACAGGGTGTCGTCGGGAGCAGTACTTC. The chain is built from TRBV21-1 and TRBJ2-7; the table's D call of TRBD1 was not tested on the DNA. TRBV21-1 is a listed pseudogene. CDR3 size: 15 residues.

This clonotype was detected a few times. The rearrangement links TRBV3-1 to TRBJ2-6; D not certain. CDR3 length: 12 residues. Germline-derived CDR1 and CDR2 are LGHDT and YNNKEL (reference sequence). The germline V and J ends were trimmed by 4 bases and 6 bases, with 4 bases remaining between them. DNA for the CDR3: TGTGCCAGCAGCCTGTTGGCCAACGTCCTGACTTTC. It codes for CASSLLANVLTF.